The next 27 T cell receptor beta chains were all read from a single sample in a study of blood T cells in healthy people across ages. It was with a sample-barcoded 5' primer and a J-beta primer mix that a second PCR of roughly 7 to 12 cycles was run. TCRdb redid the calling of the 5' RACE reads with MiXCR, one entry per CDR3 protein. The repertoire includes roughly 1,500,000 distinct CDR3 sequences, roughly 45% of them detected once, and under 8% sits in the top ten. The sample was blood. Receptors originate from a woman aged 18-29 years in good health.

This clonotype was seen a handful of times. The chain combines TRBV19 with TRBJ2-1, with D uncertain. The ends were cut back, 3 bases at V and 0 bases at J, with 6 bases in the middle. Germline lookup yields CDR1 LNHDA and CDR2 SQIVND (reference sequence). This CDR3 has 14 residues. The CDR3: CASSMTNSYNEQFF. CDR3 bases: TGTGCCAGTAGTATGACAAACTCCTACAATGAGCAGTTCTTC.

The chain couples TRBV5-6 to TRBJ1-1; TRBD1 is a possible D gene (5 bases). Germline lookup yields CDR1 SGHDT and CDR2 YYEEEE. CDR3 length equals 15 residues. The V end lost 0 bases, the J end lost 5 bases, and 14 bases lay between the germline ends. The CDR3 spells CASSLDRTPGTEAFF. CDR3 DNA sequence: TGTGCCAGCAGCTTGGACAGGACGCCGGGGACTGAAGCTTTCTTT.

The genes are TRBV7-2 and TRBJ2-7, with D perhaps matching TRBD2 (6 bases). Germline V gives CDR1 SGHTA, CDR2 FQGNSA. The CDR3 has 11 amino acids. V gave up 7 bases and J gave up 7 bases, with 11 bases separating them. The CDR3 loop reads CASNTGGEQYF. The CDR3 coding sequence is TGTGCCAGCAACACCGGGGGTGAGCAGTACTTC. The whole variable domain, remainder taken from reference TRBV7-2 and TRBJ2-7, is GAGVSQSPSNKVTEKGKDVELRCDPISGHTALYWYRQSLGQGLEFLIYFQGNSAPDKSGLPSDRFSAERTGGSVSTLTIQRTQQEDSAVYLCASNTGGEQYFGPGTRLTVT.

V and J are TRBV30 and TRBJ2-1; D is undetermined. The CDR3 is 13 residues long. The germline CDR1 and CDR2 sequences are GTSNPN and SVGIG (reference sequence). Trimming took off 1 base at V and 8 bases at J, with 12 bases between the two ends. CDR3 bases: TGTGCCTGGAGTGGAGCAGGTCCCCATGAGCAGTTCTTC. Translated, it gives CAWSGAGPHEQFF.

This chain joins TRBV11-2 and TRBJ1-2; D possibly corresponds to TRBD1 (5 bases). CDR1 and CDR2 from the germline V gene are SGHAT and FQNNGV. This CDR3 is built from 14 residues. Trimming shortened V by 4 bases and J by 4 bases, and 13 bases separated the two germline ends. The CDR3 nucleotides are TGTGCCAGCAGCTCGTTAGACAGAATCTATGGCTACACCTTC. Its translation: CASSSLDRIYGYTF.

This clonotype came up a few times. V is TRBV7-2 and J is TRBJ2-6, with D possibly being TRBD1 or TRBD2 (6 bases each). Germline assignment: CDR1 SGHTA and CDR2 FQGNSA. Trimming cost V 5 bases and J 3 bases, with 14 bases left between them. The CDR3 has 16 residues. CDR3 residues: CASSLPGAYGANVLTF. The CDR3 nucleotides are TGTGCCAGCAGCCTGCCGGGGGCTTATGGGGCCAACGTCCTGACTTTC. Complete variable domain (other parts from reference TRBV7-2 and TRBJ2-6): GAGVSQSPSNKVTEKGKDVELRCDPISGHTALYWYRQSLGQGLEFLIYFQGNSAPDKSGLPSDRFSAERTGGSVSTLTIQRTQQEDSAVYLCASSLPGAYGANVLTFGAGSRLTVL.

This clonotype showed up many times. The genes are TRBV6-5 and TRBJ2-7; 7 bases line up with TRBD2. The CDR3 contains 15 residues. The germline V gene encodes CDR1 MNHEY and CDR2 SVGAGI. V dropped 0 bases and J dropped 3; count of bases not matched to a gene: 5. The chain's CDR3 is CASSYSSSGLYEQYF. For the CDR3, the DNA is TGTGCCAGCAGTTACTCATCTAGCGGACTCTACGAGCAGTACTTC.

This clonotype occurred a few times. The J gene is TRBJ2-3, the V gene TRBV24-1; D unclear. Germline lookup yields CDR1 KGHDR and CDR2 SFDVKD. The CDR3 runs to 13 residues. Between the trimmed V and J ends, which lost 5 bases and 3 bases, there was a span of 8 bases. The CDR3 DNA sequence: TGTGCCACCAGTGGGGTAGAAACAGATACGCAGTATTTT. It translates to CATSGVETDTQYF.

This clonotype was detected many times. The chain joins TRBV29-1 to TRBJ2-7; TRBD2 might be the D (5 bases). V lost 4 bases, J lost 5 bases, and 12 bases lay in between. The germline V gene has CDR1 SQVTM and CDR2 ANQGSEA. The length of the CDR3 is 12 residues. CDR3 DNA sequence: TGCAGCGTTGTAGGGCGGGTCCACGAGCAGTACTTC. Its translation: CSVVGRVHEQYF.

The chain carries TRBV5-1 and TRBJ2-2; D gene ambiguous. V lost 2 bases to trimming and J lost 2 bases, with 7 bases between them. The CDR3 covers 14 residues. Germline CDR1 SGHRS, CDR2 YFSETQ. The chain's CDR3 is CASSFGVNTGELFF. CDR3 nucleotides: TGCGCCAGCAGCTTTGGCGTAAACACCGGGGAGCTGTTTTTT.

The rearrangement links TRBV9 to TRBJ2-7; D is uncertain. V was pared by 2 bases and J by 1 base, with 10 bases between. CDR3 length equals 14 residues. The germline V gene encodes CDR1 SGDLS and CDR2 YYNGEE. The CDR3 DNA is TGTGCCAGCAGCGTGGGTGATTGGTCCTACGAGCAGTACTTC. Translating gives CASSVGDWSYEQYF.

The chain couples TRBV7-2 to TRBJ2-4, with 7 bases aligning to TRBD1. The end of the DNA fits TRBJ2-7 better, so the J call may be wrong. There are 13 residues in the CDR3. Germline-derived CDR1 and CDR2 are SGHTA and FQGNSA. CDR3 sequence (DNA): TGTGCCAGCAGTTTTACAGGGGTAAACGAGCAGTACTTC. Translation gives CASSFTGVNEQYF.

The chain employs TRBV28 and TRBJ1-5, with D tentatively TRBD1 (5 bases). Trimming left V 6 bases short and J 3 bases short, with 15 bases between. The CDR3 totals 15 residues. Germline assignment: CDR1 MDHEN and CDR2 SYDVKM. CDR3 loop: CASSLVGGDNQPQHF. The DNA for the CDR3 is TGTGCCAGCAGCCTGGTGGGGGGTGACAATCAGCCCCAGCATTTT.

This clonotype appeared a few times. The rearrangement uses TRBV30 and TRBJ2-5, with 8 bases that match TRBD2. V trimming: 1 base; J trimming: 5 bases; junction bases outside the gene matches: 6. CDR1 and CDR2 (germline): GTSNPN, SVGIG (reference sequence). This CDR3 is 14 amino acids long. CDR3 amino acids: CAWSALLADETQYF. The CDR3 coding sequence is TGTGCCTGGAGTGCTCTACTAGCGGACGAGACCCAGTACTTC.

The chain carries TRBV18 and TRBJ2-7; 8 positions match TRBD2. Losses at the gene ends were 2 bases for V and 6 bases for J; bases not matched to a gene: 3. The CDR3 covers 13 residues. The V gene's germline CDR1 is KGHSH and CDR2 LQKENI. CDR3 nucleotides: TGTGCCAGCTCACCAGGCGGGGGGACCGAGCAGTACTTC. Its protein is CASSPGGGTEQYF. The complete variable domain, with remaining parts taken from reference TRBV18 and TRBJ2-7, reads NAGVMQNPRHLVRRRGQEARLRCSPMKGHSHVYWYRQLPEEGLKFMVYLQKENIIDESGMPKERFSAEFPKEGPSILRIQQVVRGDSAAYFCASSPGGGTEQYFGPGTRLTVT.

This clonotype was picked up a small number of times. V usage is TRBV3-1 and J usage is TRBJ2-3; tentative D call: TRBD2 (7 bases). Trimming shortened V by 1 base and J by 6 bases, and 14 bases separated the two germline ends. There are 15 residues in the CDR3. CDR1 LGHDT and CDR2 YNNKEL come from the germline V gene (reference sequence). This CDR3 is CASSQGGGAVDTQYF. The DNA for the CDR3 is TGTGCCAGCAGCCAAGGGGGGGGGGCGGTGGATACGCAGTATTTT.

J is TRBJ2-7 and V is TRBV7-3, with 11 bases matching TRBD2. The CDR3 totals 15 residues. V gave up 3 bases and J gave up 4 bases; unmatched junction bases: 5. Germline CDR1 SGHTA, CDR2 FQGTGA. The CDR3 loop reads CASSFSGGEIYEQYF. The CDR3 region has the DNA TGTGCCAGCAGCTTTAGCGGGGGGGAAATTTACGAGCAGTACTTC.

This clonotype was seen only a few times. The chain links TRBV6-2 or TRBV6-3 to TRBJ1-1; the D gene is possibly TRBD1 (6 bases). Trimming shortened V by 6 bases and J by 1 base, and 12 bases separated the two germline ends. CDR1 is MNHEY and CDR2 is SVGEGT in the germline V gene. This CDR3 comprises 14 residues. Here the CDR3 DNA reads TGTGCCAGCAGGCCGGGACACCGGAACACTGAAGCTTTCTTT. Amino acids: CASRPGHRNTEAFF.

A word on this clonotype: Sequence at one end of the junction differs from germline and may be a read error. The chain employs TRBV7-9 and TRBJ2-1; possibly TRBD1 or TRBD2 for D (5 bases each). The germline V gene encodes CDR1 SEHNR and CDR2 FQNEAQ (reference sequence). The CDR3 loop spans 14 amino acids. CDR3 region: CDSSSGLARNEQFF. CDR3 DNA: TGTGACAGCAGCTCGGGGCTAGCTAGGAATGAGCAGTTCTTC.

The chain carries TRBV6-9 and TRBJ1-1; TRBD1 matches 10 bases. The CDR3 loop spans 15 amino acids. V was pared by 6 bases and J by 6 bases, with 10 bases of the junction left unmatched. Germline assignment: CDR1 MNHGY and CDR2 SVAAGI. The DNA for the CDR3 is TGTGCCAGCAGAAAACCCGGGACAGGGGAATCTGAAGCTTTCTTT. Translation: CASRKPGTGESEAFF.

The chain is built from TRBV6-5 and TRBJ2-7; 9 nucleotides match TRBD1. Germline V CDR1 and CDR2: MNHEY, SVGAGI. Trimming removed 7 bases from V and 5 bases from J; junction bases left unmatched: 3. The length of the CDR3 is 12 residues. The CDR3 sequence is CASKQGADEQYF. The CDR3 bases are TGTGCCAGCAAACAGGGGGCAGACGAGCAGTACTTC.

The rearrangement links TRBV6-1 to TRBJ2-5, with 10 bases identical to TRBD1. TRBJ2-7 matches the DNA end more closely, so the J call is doubtful. The CDR3 contains 16 residues. Germline values: CDR1 MNHNS, CDR2 SASEGT. This CDR3 is CASSEAVLGTGVEQYF. CDR3 nucleotide sequence: TGTGCCAGCAGTGAAGCGGTGCTGGGGACAGGGGTCGAGCAGTACTTC.

The V gene is TRBV2, the J gene TRBJ1-2; D is possibly TRBD1 (5 bases). This CDR3 region has 14 residues. Germline values: CDR1 SNHLY, CDR2 FYNNEI. V was clipped by 10 bases and J by 3 bases, with 18 bases between them. In DNA, the CDR3 is TGTGCCACCATAACACAGGCGGATGACTATGGCTACACCTTC. Encoded protein: CATITQADDYGYTF. The variable domain in full, completed from reference TRBV2 and TRBJ1-2, reads EPEVTQTPSHQVTQMGQEVILRCVPISNHLYFYWYRQILGQKVEFLVSFYNNEISEKSEIFDDQFSVERPDGSNFTLKIRSTKLEDSAMYFCATITQADDYGYTFGSGTRLTVV.

This clonotype was found a few times. The rearrangement links TRBV12-5 to TRBJ2-3, with 9 positions matching TRBD2. This CDR3 is 17 amino acids long. CDR1 LGHNT and CDR2 FRNRAP come from the germline V gene. J gave up 6 bases and V 0 bases, and 10 bases lay outside the gene matches. The CDR3 nucleotides read TGTGCTAGTGGTTTGGTACAGTCTAGCGGGATGGTCGATACGCAGTATTTT. Amino acid sequence: CASGLVQSSGMVDTQYF. The full variable domain, rest sourced from reference TRBV12-5 and TRBJ2-3, is DARVTQTPRHKVTEMGQEVTMRCQPILGHNTVFWYRQTMMQGLELLAYFRNRAPLDDSGMPKDRFSAEMPDATLATLKIQPSEPRDSAVYFCASGLVQSSGMVDTQYFGPGTRLTVL.

The chain joins TRBV28 to TRBJ2-7; 9 bases are shared with TRBD2. The V gene end was trimmed by 5 bases and the J gene end by 6 bases; junction bases not matched to a gene: 11. Germline V gives CDR1 MDHEN, CDR2 SYDVKM. This CDR3 has 15 residues. CDR3 region: CASSTQRGLASEQYF. The CDR3 DNA follows: TGTGCCAGCAGTACACAGAGGGGACTAGCATCCGAGCAGTACTTC.

This chain connects TRBV28 to TRBJ2-7; D might be TRBD1 or TRBD2, each matching 7 bases. Germline loops: CDR1 MDHEN, CDR2 SYDVKM. Trimming shortened V by 11 bases and J by 0 bases, and 14 bases separated the two germline ends. The CDR3 has 13 amino acids. The CDR3 coding sequence is TGTGCCGGGGGGGACAGCCGCTCCTACGAGCAGTACTTC. It translates to CAGGDSRSYEQYF. The full variable domain, its missing parts supplied by reference TRBV28 and TRBJ2-7, is DVKVTQSSRYLVKRTGEKVFLECVQDMDHENMFWYRQDPGLGLRLIYFSYDVKMKEKGDIPEGYSVSREKKERFSLILESASTNQTSMYLCAGGDSRSYEQYFGPGTRLTVT.

This chain connects TRBV12-3 or TRBV12-4 to TRBJ1-1, with D hard to call. V was trimmed by 0 bases and J by 7 bases, leaving 12 bases between them. The CDR3 runs to 14 residues. CDR3: CASSLALGSSEAFF. CDR3 nucleotides: TGTGCCAGCAGTTTAGCGCTGGGGAGCAGTGAAGCTTTCTTT.